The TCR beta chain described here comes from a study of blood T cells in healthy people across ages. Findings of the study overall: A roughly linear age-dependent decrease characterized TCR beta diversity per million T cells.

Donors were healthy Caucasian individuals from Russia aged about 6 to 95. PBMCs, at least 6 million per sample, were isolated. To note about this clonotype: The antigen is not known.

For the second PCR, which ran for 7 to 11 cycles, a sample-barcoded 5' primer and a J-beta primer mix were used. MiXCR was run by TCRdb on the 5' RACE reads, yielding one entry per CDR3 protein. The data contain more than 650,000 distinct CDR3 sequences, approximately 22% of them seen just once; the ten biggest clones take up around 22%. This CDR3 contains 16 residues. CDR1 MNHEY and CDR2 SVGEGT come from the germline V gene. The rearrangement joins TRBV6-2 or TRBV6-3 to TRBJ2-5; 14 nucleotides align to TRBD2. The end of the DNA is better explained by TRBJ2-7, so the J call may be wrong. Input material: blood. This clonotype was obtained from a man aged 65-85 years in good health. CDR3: CASRETGTSGRHEQYV. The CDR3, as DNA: TGTGCCAGCAGAGAAACCGGGACTAGCGGGAGACACGAGCAGTACGTC.